This TCR beta chain derives from a study of CXCR4 blockade with PD-1 therapy in pancreatic cancer. With regard to this clone: Its antigen remains unidentified.

Findings and caveats of the study: Convergent selection by common tumor antigens was suggested by nucleotide rearrangement counts.

V lost 3 bases and J 1 base, leaving 2 bases between the germline ends. CDR1 is KGHSH and CDR2 is LQKENI in the germline V gene. The CDR3 has 12 amino acids. TCRdb keeps only in-frame clones here, not all; method: immunoSEQ multiplex PCR. The repertoire holds under 20,000 clones, with approximately 72% as singletons. Sequencing input: tumor tissue. The source of this sequence is a human donor with pancreatic ductal adenocarcinoma. This rearrangement joins TRBV18 to TRBJ2-3, with D uncertain. The CDR3 reads CASSPGTDTQYF. CDR3 in DNA: TGTGCCAGCTCACCCGGCACAGATACGCAGTATTTT.